The entry below gives a single T cell receptor beta chain sequence along with its context. The antigen is unknown. As every portion of the isolated RNA was reverse transcribed, the sequencing read expressed TCRB transcripts. TCRdb's copy holds only in-frame clones and misses some; the assay was immunoSEQ multiplex PCR. The sample consists of roughly 700,000 clones, around 15% of them appearing once. Via the markers CD45RO/CCR7/CD25/CD127/CD95/CD27, stem cell-like memory, regulatory, central memory and naive CD4+ cells were sorted. The CDR3 is 15 amino acids. The germline V gene encodes CDR1 SGHRS and CDR2 YFSETQ. Germline trimming cut 4 bases from V and 0 bases from J; bases unmatched to any gene: 6. These data originate in a study of beta chain features in type 1 diabetes. Study as a whole: Sorted cells numbering approximately 110,000,000 were examined across all samples. Regarding the study as a whole: Among all four CD4+ subsets, Type 1 diabetes patients had TCRB CDR3s that were moderately but significantly shorter. Insertions were fewer and deletions more numerous at VDJ junctions in type 1 diabetes patients. Cells expressing TCR highly could be over-represented by cDNA sequencing.

Sequenced: naive CD4+ T cells from blood. This clonotype was obtained from a man younger than 30 with type 1 diabetes. The rearrangement joins TRBV5-1 to TRBJ1-1; 7 bases align to TRBD1. CDR3 protein: CASSPLGQMNTEAFF. CDR3 coding DNA: TGCGCCAGCAGCCCGCTGGGACAGATGAACACTGAAGCTTTCTTT.